Reported below is one T cell receptor beta chain. Its antigen is not identified. J lost 6 bases, V lost 0 bases, and 5 bases had no gene match. The CDR3 is 16 residues long. Looked up from germline, CDR1 is SNHLY and CDR2 is FYNNEI. The entry originates in a study of cytomegalovirus exposure and HLA in healthy donors. Primers for the PCR totalled 60 Vbeta and 13 Jbeta. Clones were read by immunoSEQ multiplex PCR, and TCRdb kept only the in-frame ones, dropping some. The table includes roughly 90,000 clones, 80% detected once. Study-level points and caveats: Specificity for CMV antigens was confirmed in vitro for a few of the CMV-associated chains. Evidence from a later analysis indicated that most CMV-associated TCR beta chains looked HLA-restricted. In a later analysis, specific HLA alleles were associated with 15,000 to 20,000 TCR beta sequences at a 0.05 false discovery rate.

This chain links TRBV2 with TRBJ2-1; 10 bases line up with TRBD2. Specimen: PBMCs. The receptor was isolated from a man aged 25-45 years in good health and CMV-seronegative. CDR3 region: CASSEAGLAAFNEQFF. DNA of the CDR3: TGTGCCAGCAGTGAAGCCGGACTAGCGGCTTTCAATGAGCAGTTCTTC. The whole variable domain, filled in from reference TRBV2 and TRBJ2-1, reads EPEVTQTPSHQVTQMGQEVILRCVPISNHLYFYWYRQILGQKVEFLVSFYNNEISEKSEIFDDQFSVERPDGSNFTLKIRSTKLEDSAMYFCASSEAGLAAFNEQFFGPGTRLTVL.